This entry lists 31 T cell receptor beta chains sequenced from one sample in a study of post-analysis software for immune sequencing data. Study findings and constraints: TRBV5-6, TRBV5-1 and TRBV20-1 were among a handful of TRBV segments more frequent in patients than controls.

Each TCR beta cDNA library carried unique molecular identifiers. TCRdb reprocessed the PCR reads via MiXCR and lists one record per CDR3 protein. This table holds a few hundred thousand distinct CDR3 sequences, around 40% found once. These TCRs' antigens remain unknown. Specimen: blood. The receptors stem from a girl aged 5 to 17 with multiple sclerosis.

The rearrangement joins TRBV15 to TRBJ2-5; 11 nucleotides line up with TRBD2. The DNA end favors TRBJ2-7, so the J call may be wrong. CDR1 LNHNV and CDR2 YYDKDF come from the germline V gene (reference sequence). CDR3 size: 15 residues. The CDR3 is CATSTRSGTSGEQYF. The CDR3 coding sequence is TGTGCCACCAGCACCCGATCCGGGACTAGCGGCGAGCAGTACTTC.

The DNA of the CDR3 is TGCAGCTTCGGGGCAGGGAGCGTCAATGAGCAGTTCTTC. It yields the protein CSFGAGSVNEQFF. V gene TRBV29-1 combines with J gene TRBJ2-1; D assignment may be TRBD1 or TRBD2 (5 bases each). This CDR3 contains 13 residues. CDR1 SQVTM and CDR2 ANQGSEA come from the germline V gene. Trimming took 8 bases from V and 6 from J, leaving 17 bases between them.

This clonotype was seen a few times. DNA for the CDR3: TGTGCCAGCAGCTCACTAGCGGGAGGCACAGAGACCCAGTACTTC. Amino acid sequence: CASSSLAGGTETQYF. V is TRBV28 and J is TRBJ2-5; TRBD2 matches at 12 bases. Unmatched junction bases numbered 6, after V lost 6 bases and J lost 4 bases. Germline-derived CDR1 and CDR2 are MDHEN and SYDVKM. This CDR3 has 15 residues.

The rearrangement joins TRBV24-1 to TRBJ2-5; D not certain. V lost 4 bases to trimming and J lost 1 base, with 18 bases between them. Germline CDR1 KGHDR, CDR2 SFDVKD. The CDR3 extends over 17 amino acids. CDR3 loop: CATSDYLKSDSQETQYF. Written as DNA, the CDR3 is TGTGCCACCAGTGACTACCTGAAATCCGACTCCCAAGAGACCCAGTACTTC.

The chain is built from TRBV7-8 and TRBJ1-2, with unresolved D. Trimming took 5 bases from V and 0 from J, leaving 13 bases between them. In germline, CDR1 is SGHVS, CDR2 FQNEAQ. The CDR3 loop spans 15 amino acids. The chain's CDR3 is CASSLRAGPNYGYTF. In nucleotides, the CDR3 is TGTGCCAGCAGCCTTAGGGCTGGGCCTAACTATGGCTACACCTTC.

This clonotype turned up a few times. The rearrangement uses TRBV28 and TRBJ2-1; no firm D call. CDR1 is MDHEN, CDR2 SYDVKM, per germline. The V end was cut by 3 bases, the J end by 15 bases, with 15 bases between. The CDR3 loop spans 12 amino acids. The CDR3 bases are TGTGCCAGCAGTTTGGCCCGTGAGTATCGGTTCTTC. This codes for CASSLAREYRFF.

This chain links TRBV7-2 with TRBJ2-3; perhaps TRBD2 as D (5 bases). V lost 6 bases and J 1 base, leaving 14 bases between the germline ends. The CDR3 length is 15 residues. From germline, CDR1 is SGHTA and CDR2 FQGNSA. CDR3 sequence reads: CASREWAEGTDTQYF. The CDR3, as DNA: TGTGCCAGCAGGGAGTGGGCGGAGGGCACAGATACGCAGTATTTT. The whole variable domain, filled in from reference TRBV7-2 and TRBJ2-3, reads GAGVSQSPSNKVTEKGKDVELRCDPISGHTALYWYRQSLGQGLEFLIYFQGNSAPDKSGLPSDRFSAERTGGSVSTLTIQRTQQEDSAVYLCASREWAEGTDTQYFGPGTRLTVL.

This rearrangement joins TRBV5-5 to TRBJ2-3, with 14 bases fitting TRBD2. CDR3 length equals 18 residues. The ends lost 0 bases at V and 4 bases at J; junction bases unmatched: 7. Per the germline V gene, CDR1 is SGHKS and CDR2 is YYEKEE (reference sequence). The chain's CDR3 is CASSLAGTSGRGADTQYF. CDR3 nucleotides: TGTGCCAGCAGCTTGGCCGGGACTAGCGGGAGAGGAGCAGATACGCAGTATTTT.

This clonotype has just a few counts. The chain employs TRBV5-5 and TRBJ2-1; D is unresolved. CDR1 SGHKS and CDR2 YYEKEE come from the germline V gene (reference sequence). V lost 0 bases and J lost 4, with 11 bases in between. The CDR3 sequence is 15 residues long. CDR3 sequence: CASSLGSSIYNEQFF. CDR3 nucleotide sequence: TGTGCCAGCAGCTTGGGGTCAAGTATTTACAATGAGCAGTTCTTC.

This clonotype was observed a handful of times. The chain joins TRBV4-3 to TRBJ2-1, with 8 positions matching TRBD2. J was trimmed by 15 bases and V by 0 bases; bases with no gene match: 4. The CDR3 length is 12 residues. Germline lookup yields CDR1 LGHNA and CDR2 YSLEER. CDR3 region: CASSQDGTRTFF. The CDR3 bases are TGCGCCAGCAGCCAAGACGGGACTAGAACGTTCTTC.

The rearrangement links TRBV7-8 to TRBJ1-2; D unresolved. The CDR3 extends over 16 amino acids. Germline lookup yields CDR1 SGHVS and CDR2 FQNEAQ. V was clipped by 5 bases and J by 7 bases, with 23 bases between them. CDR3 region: CASSLRTADLFAGYTF. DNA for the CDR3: TGTGCCAGCAGCCTAAGGACGGCCGACCTCTTTGCTGGCTACACCTTC.

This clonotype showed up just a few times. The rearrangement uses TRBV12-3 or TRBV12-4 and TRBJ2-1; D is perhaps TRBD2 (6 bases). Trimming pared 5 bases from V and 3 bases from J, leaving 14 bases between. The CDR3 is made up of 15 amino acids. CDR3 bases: TGTGCCAGCAGTAATAGACTAGTAATCTACAATGAGCAGTTCTTC. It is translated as CASSNRLVIYNEQFF.

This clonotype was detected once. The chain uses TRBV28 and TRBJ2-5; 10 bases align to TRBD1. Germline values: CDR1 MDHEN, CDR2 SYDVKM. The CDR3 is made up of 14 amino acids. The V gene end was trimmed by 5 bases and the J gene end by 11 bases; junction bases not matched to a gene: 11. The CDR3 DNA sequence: TGTGCCAGCAGTCCACCGGGACAGGGGAGAGAGCAGTACTTC. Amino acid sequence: CASSPPGQGREQYF.

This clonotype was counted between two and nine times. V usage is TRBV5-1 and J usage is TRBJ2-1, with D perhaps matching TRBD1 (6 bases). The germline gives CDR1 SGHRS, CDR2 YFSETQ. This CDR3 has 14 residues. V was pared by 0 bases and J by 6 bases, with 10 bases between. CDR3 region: CASSLGAGANEQFF. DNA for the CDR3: TGCGCCAGCAGCTTGGGGGCAGGGGCCAATGAGCAGTTCTTC.

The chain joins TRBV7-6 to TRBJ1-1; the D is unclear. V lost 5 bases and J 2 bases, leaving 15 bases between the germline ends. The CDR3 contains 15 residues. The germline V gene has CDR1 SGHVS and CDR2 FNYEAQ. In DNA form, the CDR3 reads TGTGCCAGCAGCCCGTCACACGGGGTTAACACTGAAGCTTTCTTT. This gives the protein CASSPSHGVNTEAFF.

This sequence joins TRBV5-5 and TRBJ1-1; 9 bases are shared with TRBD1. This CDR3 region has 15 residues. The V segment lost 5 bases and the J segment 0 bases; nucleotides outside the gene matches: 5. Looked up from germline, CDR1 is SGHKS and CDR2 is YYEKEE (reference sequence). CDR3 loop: CASRFDRGLNTEAFF. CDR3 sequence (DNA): TGTGCCAGCAGGTTCGACAGGGGGTTGAACACTGAAGCTTTCTTT.

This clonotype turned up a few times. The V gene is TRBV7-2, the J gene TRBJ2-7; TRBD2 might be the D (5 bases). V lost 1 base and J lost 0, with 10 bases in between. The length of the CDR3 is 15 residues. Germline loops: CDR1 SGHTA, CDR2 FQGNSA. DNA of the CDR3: TGTGCCAGCAGCTTAGAAGGGAGCCCCTCCTACGAGCAGTACTTC. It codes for CASSLEGSPSYEQYF.

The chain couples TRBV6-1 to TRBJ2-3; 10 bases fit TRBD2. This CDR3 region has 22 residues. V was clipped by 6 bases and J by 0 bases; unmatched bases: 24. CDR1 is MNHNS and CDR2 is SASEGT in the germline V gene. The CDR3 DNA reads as TGTGCCAGCAGGCACACCGCTCTAGCGGGAGTTTCTGAGGGACCTAGCACAGATACGCAGTATTTT. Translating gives CASRHTALAGVSEGPSTDTQYF.

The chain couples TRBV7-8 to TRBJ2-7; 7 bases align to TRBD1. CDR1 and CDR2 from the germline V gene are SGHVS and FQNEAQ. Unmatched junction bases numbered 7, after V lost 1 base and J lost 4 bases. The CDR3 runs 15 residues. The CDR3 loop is CASSLERGGDYEQYF. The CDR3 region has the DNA TGTGCCAGCAGCTTAGAAAGAGGGGGCGATTACGAGCAGTACTTC.

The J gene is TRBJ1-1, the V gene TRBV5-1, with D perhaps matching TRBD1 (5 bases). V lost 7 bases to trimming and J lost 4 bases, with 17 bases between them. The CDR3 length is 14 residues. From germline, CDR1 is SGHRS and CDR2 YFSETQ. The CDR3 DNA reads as TGCGCCAGCGGGAGCGCAGGGATGAGCACTGAAGCTTTCTTT. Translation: CASGSAGMSTEAFF.

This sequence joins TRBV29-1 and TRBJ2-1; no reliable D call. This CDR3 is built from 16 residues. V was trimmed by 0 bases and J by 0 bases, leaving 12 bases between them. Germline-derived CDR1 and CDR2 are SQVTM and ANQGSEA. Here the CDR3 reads CSVEDLRRSSYNEQFF. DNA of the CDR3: TGCAGCGTTGAAGATCTTAGGCGGAGCTCCTACAATGAGCAGTTCTTC.

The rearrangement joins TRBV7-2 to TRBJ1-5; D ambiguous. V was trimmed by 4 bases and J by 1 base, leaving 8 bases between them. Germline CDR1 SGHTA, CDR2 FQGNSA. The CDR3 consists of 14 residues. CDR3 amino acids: CASSSDGSNQPQHF. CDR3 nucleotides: TGTGCCAGCAGCTCGGACGGAAGCAATCAGCCCCAGCATTTT.

CDR3 DNA: TGCGCCAGCAAACGCAGTGAGGGCTCCTACGAGCAGTACTTC. Protein: CASKRSEGSYEQYF. V usage is TRBV4-1 and J usage is TRBJ2-7; TRBD2 might be the D (5 bases). V lost 7 bases to trimming and J lost 0 bases, with 13 bases between them. CDR3 length equals 14 residues. CDR1 and CDR2 from the germline V gene are MGHRA and YSYEKL.

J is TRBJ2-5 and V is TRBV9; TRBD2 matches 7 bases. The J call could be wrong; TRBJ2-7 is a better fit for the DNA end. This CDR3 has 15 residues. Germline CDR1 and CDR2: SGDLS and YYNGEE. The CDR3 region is CASSVVGGSSNEQYF. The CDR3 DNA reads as TGTGCCAGCAGCGTAGTTGGCGGGAGTAGCAACGAGCAGTACTTC.

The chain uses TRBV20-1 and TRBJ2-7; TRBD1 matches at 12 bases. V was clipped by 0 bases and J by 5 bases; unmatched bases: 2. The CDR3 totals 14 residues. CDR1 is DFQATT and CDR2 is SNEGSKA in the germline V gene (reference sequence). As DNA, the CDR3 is TGCAGTGCTAGAGAAGGGACAGGGGGCCACGAGCAGTACTTC. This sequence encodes CSAREGTGGHEQYF.

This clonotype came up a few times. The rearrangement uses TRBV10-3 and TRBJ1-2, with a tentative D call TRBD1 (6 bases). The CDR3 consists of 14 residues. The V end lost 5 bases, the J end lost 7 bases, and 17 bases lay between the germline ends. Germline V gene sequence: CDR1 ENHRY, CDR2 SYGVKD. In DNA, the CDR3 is TGTGCCATCAGTACAAGTACAGGGAACAGTGGCTACACCTTC. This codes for CAISTSTGNSGYTF.

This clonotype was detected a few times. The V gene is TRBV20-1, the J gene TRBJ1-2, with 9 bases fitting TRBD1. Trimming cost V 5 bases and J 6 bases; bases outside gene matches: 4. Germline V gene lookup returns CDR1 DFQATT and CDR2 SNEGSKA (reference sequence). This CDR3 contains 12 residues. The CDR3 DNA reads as TGCAGTGCTGCCGGGACAGGGCATGGCTACACCTTC. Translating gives CSAAGTGHGYTF.

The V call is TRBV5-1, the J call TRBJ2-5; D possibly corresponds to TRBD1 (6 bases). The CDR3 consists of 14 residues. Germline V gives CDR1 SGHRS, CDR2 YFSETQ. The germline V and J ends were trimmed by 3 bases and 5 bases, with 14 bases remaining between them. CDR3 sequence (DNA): TGCGCCAGCAGCTCCGCAGGGGTACGCGAGACCCAGTACTTC. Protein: CASSSAGVRETQYF.

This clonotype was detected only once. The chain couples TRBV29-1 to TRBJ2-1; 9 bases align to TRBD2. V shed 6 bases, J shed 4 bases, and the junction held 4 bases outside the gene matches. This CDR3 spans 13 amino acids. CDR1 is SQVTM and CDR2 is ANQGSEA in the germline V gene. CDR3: CSVLAGRYNEQFF. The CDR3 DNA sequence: TGCAGCGTCCTAGCGGGAAGGTACAATGAGCAGTTCTTC.

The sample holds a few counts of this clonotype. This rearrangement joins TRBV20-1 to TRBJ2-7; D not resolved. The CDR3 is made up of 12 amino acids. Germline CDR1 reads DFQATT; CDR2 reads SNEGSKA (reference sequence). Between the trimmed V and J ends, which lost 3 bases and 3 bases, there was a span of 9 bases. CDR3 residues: CSARELLYEQYF. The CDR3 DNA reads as TGCAGTGCTAGGGAGTTGCTCTACGAGCAGTACTTC.

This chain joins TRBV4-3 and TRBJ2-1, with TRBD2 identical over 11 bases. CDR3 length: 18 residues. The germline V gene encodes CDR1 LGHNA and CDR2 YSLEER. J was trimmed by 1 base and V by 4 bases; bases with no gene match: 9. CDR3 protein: CASSPYRSGRASYNEQFF. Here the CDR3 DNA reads TGCGCCAGCAGCCCGTACCGTAGCGGGAGGGCATCCTACAATGAGCAGTTCTTC.